This TCR beta chain stems from a study of blood T cells in healthy people across ages. Primed by a sample-barcoded 5' primer and a J-beta primer mix, a second PCR proceeded for about 7 to 11 cycles. TCRdb fed the 5' RACE reads into MiXCR, producing one record per CDR3 protein. In the table there are fewer than 900,000 distinct CDR3 sequences, 30% to 45% of which are singletons. Trimming cost V 5 bases and J 6 bases, with 7 bases left between them. Germline V gene lookup returns CDR1 MNHNY and CDR2 SVGAGI (reference sequence). The CDR3 runs 12 residues. Study-wide results and limits: Expanded clonotype shifts may have been confounded, as the donors had an unknown CMV status. TCR beta diversity per million T cells fell roughly linearly with age.

With regard to this clonotype: No antigen is known for it.

The chain joins TRBV6-6 to TRBJ1-4; tentatively, D is TRBD1 (5 bases). Sequenced material: blood. The receptor's source is a young man in good health. CDR3 coding DNA: TGTGCCAGCAGTGGGGCAGATGAAAAACTGTTTTTT. Translating it yields CASSGADEKLFF.